Shown below are 32 T cell receptor beta chains from a single sample sequenced in a study of technical replicates of blood from a handful of donors. Profiling relied on immunoSEQ multiplex PCR, and the TCRdb table lists in-frame clones only, not all of them. The sample records around 84,000 clones, roughly 98% being singletons. The specimen sequenced was T cells isolated from PBMCs. These receptors were taken from a human donor in good health.

The gene calls are TRBV5-1 and TRBJ1-4, with TRBD1 matching 7 bases. CDR3 length equals 14 residues. Per germline, CDR1 SGHRS and CDR2 YFSETQ. Losses at the gene ends were 4 bases for V and 8 bases for J; bases not matched to a gene: 8. CDR3 sequence (DNA): TGCGCCAGCAGCAATTCAGGGGGAGGAGAAAAACTGTTTTTT. It yields the protein CASSNSGGGEKLFF.

V and J are TRBV25-1 and TRBJ2-2; TRBD2 might be the D (5 bases). Germline V lookup: CDR1 MGHDK, CDR2 SYGVNS. The CDR3 runs 14 residues. With 5 bases removed from V and 4 bases from J, the gap between germline ends came to 11 bases. The CDR3 region is CASSSMGSTGELFF. The DNA for the CDR3 is TGTGCCAGCAGTAGCATGGGGAGCACCGGGGAGCTGTTTTTT. Full variable domain (missing parts from reference TRBV25-1 and TRBJ2-2): EADIYQTPRYLVIGTGKKITLECSQTMGHDKMYWYQQDPGMELHLIHYSYGVNSTEKGDLSSESTVSRIRTEHFPLTLESARPSHTSQYLCASSSMGSTGELFFGEGSRLTVL.

J is TRBJ2-7 and V is TRBV6-1, with D possibly being TRBD1 (6 bases). Trimming stripped 7 bases from V and 1 base from J, with 8 bases between. The CDR3 has 12 residues. Germline V gives CDR1 MNHNS, CDR2 SASEGT. CDR3 protein: CASMDSSYEQYF. CDR3 bases: TGTGCCAGCATGGACAGTTCCTACGAGCAGTACTTC.

CDR3 sequence: CASRLTGFLPSGDTEAFF. DNA of the CDR3: TGTGCCAGCAGACTAACAGGGTTTCTTCCTAGCGGGGACACTGAAGCTTTCTTT. The V and J genes are TRBV13 and TRBJ1-1; TRBD1 might be the D (6 bases). Germline loops: CDR1 PRHDT, CDR2 FYEKMQ (reference sequence). The CDR3 is made up of 18 amino acids. The V end lost 6 bases, the J end lost 3 bases, and 26 bases lay between the germline ends.

The chain has TRBV13 and TRBJ2-7; no clear D. Germline loops: CDR1 PRHDT, CDR2 FYEKMQ (reference sequence). The CDR3 length is 13 residues. V shed 0 bases and J shed 2 bases, with 5 bases lying between them. CDR3 coding DNA: TGTGCCAGCAGCTTAGGCACAGCCTACGAGCAGTACTTC. It specifies CASSLGTAYEQYF.

The chain carries TRBV20-1 and TRBJ1-1; D unresolved. Germline loops: CDR1 DFQATT, CDR2 SNEGSKA (reference sequence). The germline V and J ends were trimmed by 2 bases and 8 bases, with 6 bases remaining between them. The CDR3 spans 10 residues. CDR3 DNA: TGCAGTGCTAGAATCAGGGAAGCTTTCTTT. Protein: CSARIREAFF.

Only one count was recorded for this clone. The rearrangement links TRBV28 to TRBJ1-5, with a tentative D call TRBD1 (5 bases). The CDR3 sequence is 16 residues long. Germline lookup yields CDR1 MDHEN and CDR2 SYDVKM. Trimming took 5 bases from V and 6 from J, leaving 20 bases between them. Here the CDR3 DNA reads TGTGCCAGCAGTACAACCGGGACGGGAGCCGGTCAGCCCCAGCATTTT. Its protein is CASSTTGTGAGQPQHF.

The chain joins TRBV28 to TRBJ1-1; possibly TRBD1 for D (5 bases). Trimming shortened V by 5 bases and J by 4 bases, and 8 bases separated the two germline ends. The CDR3 consists of 12 residues. Germline V lookup: CDR1 MDHEN, CDR2 SYDVKM. CDR3 DNA sequence: TGTGCCAGCAGTGGGGGGAGCACTGAAGCTTTCTTT. Translation: CASSGGSTEAFF. Looking up the rest from reference TRBV28 and TRBJ1-1 gives the full variable domain: DVKVTQSSRYLVKRTGEKVFLECVQDMDHENMFWYRQDPGLGLRLIYFSYDVKMKEKGDIPEGYSVSREKKERFSLILESASTNQTSMYLCASSGGSTEAFFGQGTRLTVV.

This chain connects TRBV30 to TRBJ1-1, with D perhaps TRBD1 (5 bases). V lost 3 bases and J lost 0, with 11 bases in between. Germline CDR1 is GTSNPN and CDR2 is SVGIG (reference sequence). There are 14 residues in the CDR3. The CDR3 region has the DNA TGTGCCTGGAGGCCGAGACAGATGAACACTGAAGCTTTCTTT. Its translation is CAWRPRQMNTEAFF.

The chain carries TRBV18 and TRBJ2-3; TRBD2 might be the D (5 bases). Germline V gene sequence: CDR1 KGHSH, CDR2 LQKENI. Trimming stripped 0 bases from V and 6 bases from J, with 7 bases between. CDR3 length: 13 amino acids. This CDR3 reads CASSPPGEDTQYF. In DNA, the CDR3 is TGTGCCAGCTCACCACCCGGGGAGGATACGCAGTATTTT.

The V gene is TRBV7-6, the J gene TRBJ2-3; 11 bases match TRBD2. The junction had 8 bases not matched to a gene; V was cut back by 1 base and J by 2 bases. Germline lookup yields CDR1 SGHVS and CDR2 FNYEAQ. There are 18 residues in the CDR3. Here the CDR3 reads CASSLDSGLAEHTDTQYF. In nucleotides, the CDR3 is TGTGCCAGCAGCTTAGATTCGGGACTAGCGGAACACACAGATACGCAGTATTTT.

V is TRBV28 and J is TRBJ1-1; D is undetermined. Trimming removed 3 bases from V and 5 bases from J, with 13 bases in between. The CDR3 is 14 residues long. Germline V lookup: CDR1 MDHEN, CDR2 SYDVKM. CDR3 nucleotides: TGTGCCAGCAGTTTCGGGGATATGGGGACTGAAGCTTTCTTT. The encoded protein is CASSFGDMGTEAFF. Supplemented by reference TRBV28 and TRBJ1-1, the full variable domain reads DVKVTQSSRYLVKRTGEKVFLECVQDMDHENMFWYRQDPGLGLRLIYFSYDVKMKEKGDIPEGYSVSREKKERFSLILESASTNQTSMYLCASSFGDMGTEAFFGQGTRLTVV.

The chain has TRBV28 and TRBJ2-2; D is undetermined. Germline CDR1 is MDHEN and CDR2 is SYDVKM. This CDR3 has 15 amino acids. The V gene lost 6 bases and the J gene lost 4 bases, with 15 bases spanning the gap. This chain's CDR3 is CASRPEVLGTGELFF. Here the CDR3 DNA reads TGTGCCAGCAGGCCCGAGGTACTTGGCACCGGGGAGCTGTTTTTT.

The V call is TRBV5-4, the J call TRBJ1-2, with D hard to call. The CDR3 has 14 amino acids. Per germline, CDR1 SGHNT and CDR2 YYREEE (reference sequence). V was pared by 0 bases and J by 0 bases, with 6 bases between. In nucleotides, the CDR3 is TGTGCCAGCAGCTTGGCCGCGGCTAACTATGGCTACACCTTC. This encodes CASSLAAANYGYTF.

A single count supports this clone. This rearrangement joins TRBV10-3 to TRBJ2-7; D gene ambiguous. This CDR3 is 11 amino acids long. Germline V CDR1 and CDR2: ENHRY, SYGVKD. V shed 5 bases and J shed 3 bases, with 5 bases lying between them. The CDR3 spells CAISFSYEQYF. The CDR3 bases are TGTGCCATCAGTTTCAGCTACGAGCAGTACTTC.

The V and J genes are TRBV4-1 and TRBJ2-1; TRBD2 might be the D (6 bases). Germline loops: CDR1 MGHRA, CDR2 YSYEKL. Trimming shortened V by 4 bases and J by 5 bases, and 9 bases separated the two germline ends. The CDR3 loop spans 13 amino acids. CDR3 in amino acids: CASSRGTHNEQFF. DNA of the CDR3: TGCGCCAGCAGCCGTGGGACTCACAATGAGCAGTTCTTC.

DNA of the CDR3: TGTGCCAGCAGTGAATCCGTGAACACTGAAGCTTTCTTT. It yields the protein CASSESVNTEAFF. V and J are TRBV2 and TRBJ1-1; no clear D gene. CDR1 is SNHLY, CDR2 FYNNEI, per germline. Trimming took 2 bases from V and 0 from J, leaving 4 bases between them. CDR3 length: 13 residues.

The chain has TRBV10-3 and TRBJ2-1; D possibly corresponds to TRBD1 (5 bases). The germline V and J ends were trimmed by 6 bases and 12 bases, with 18 bases remaining between them. This CDR3 has 13 residues. Germline V gene lookup returns CDR1 ENHRY and CDR2 SYGVKD. The CDR3 is CAIRAGNDLGQFF. CDR3 nucleotide sequence: TGTGCCATCAGGGCAGGGAACGACCTTGGGCAGTTCTTC.

Only a few counts were recorded for this clone. The chain is built from TRBV5-4 and TRBJ1-1, with 7 bases identical to TRBD1. With V trimmed by 4 bases and J by 0 bases, 12 bases remained unmatched. Germline values: CDR1 SGHNT, CDR2 YYREEE (reference sequence). CDR3 size: 17 residues. CDR3 coding DNA: TGTGCCAGCAGCCAGAATCCGGGACAGACTTTGAACACTGAAGCTTTCTTT. It encodes CASSQNPGQTLNTEAFF. The variable domain in full, completed from reference TRBV5-4 and TRBJ1-1, reads ETGVTQSPTHLIKTRGQQVTLRCSSQSGHNTVSWYQQALGQGPQFIFQYYREEENGRGNFPPRFSGLQFPNYSSELNVNALELDDSALYLCASSQNPGQTLNTEAFFGQGTRLTVV.

The rearrangement uses TRBV11-2 and TRBJ2-1, with 8 bases matching TRBD2. With 4 bases clipped from V and 15 bases from J, the junction kept 11 bases outside the gene matches. CDR1 SGHAT and CDR2 FQNNGV come from the germline V gene. This CDR3 region has 13 residues. CDR3 region: CASSSDRGGRPFF. The CDR3 nucleotides read TGTGCCAGCAGCTCAGACCGGGGGGGCCGTCCGTTCTTC.

The V gene is TRBV30, the J gene TRBJ1-2; D not resolved. CDR3 length: 13 amino acids. V shed 0 bases and J shed 1 base, with 6 bases lying between them. Germline CDR1 and CDR2: GTSNPN and SVGIG (reference sequence). DNA of the CDR3: TGTGCCTGGAGTGTACATAATAACTATGGCTACACCTTC. Amino acid sequence: CAWSVHNNYGYTF. Full variable domain (outside the CDR3, taken from reference TRBV30 and TRBJ1-2): SQTIHQWPATLVQPVGSPLSLECTVEGTSNPNLYWYRQAAGRGLQLLFYSVGIGQISSEVPQNLSASRPQDRQFILSSKKLLLSDSGFYLCAWSVHNNYGYTFGSGTRLTVV.

The genes are TRBV7-7 and TRBJ2-3; TRBD1 matches 9 bases. The length of the CDR3 is 17 residues. Trimming took 1 base from V and 6 from J; bases not matched to a gene: 11. Germline values: CDR1 SSHAT, CDR2 FNYEAQ (reference sequence). The DNA for the CDR3 is TGTGCCAGCAGCTTAGACCTTTGGGACAGGGTACAGGATACGCAGTATTTT. Protein: CASSLDLWDRVQDTQYF.

The genes are TRBV25-1 and TRBJ1-3; TRBD1 matches 8 bases. Germline V gene data show CDR1 as MGHDK and CDR2 as SYGVNS. CDR3 length: 15 amino acids. J lost 5 bases, V lost 5 bases, and 8 bases had no gene match. Here the CDR3 DNA reads TGTGCCAGCAGTCCATCCGGACAGGGCAGAAACACCATATATTTT. Protein product: CASSPSGQGRNTIYF.

The rearrangement links TRBV27 to TRBJ1-1; 7 bases fit TRBD1. The germline gives CDR1 MNHEY, CDR2 SMNVEV (reference sequence). The CDR3 extends over 13 amino acids. V lost 4 bases to trimming and J lost 2 bases; unmatched junction nucleotides: 1. The CDR3 region is CASSWTGNTEAFF. CDR3 DNA: TGTGCCAGCAGTTGGACAGGCAACACTGAAGCTTTCTTT.

The rearrangement links TRBV10-1 to TRBJ1-1; the D gene is possibly TRBD1 (6 bases). CDR3 length: 16 amino acids. CDR1 is WNHNN and CDR2 is SYGVQD in the germline V gene (reference sequence). V lost 0 bases and J lost 3, with 14 bases in between. CDR3 coding DNA: TGCGCCAGCAGTGAGTCACGGGGCAGGGGTTACACTGAAGCTTTCTTT. This gives the protein CASSESRGRGYTEAFF.

This sequence joins TRBV5-8 and TRBJ1-2; D ambiguous. The V gene's germline CDR1 is SGHTS and CDR2 YDEGEE. The CDR3 is 13 residues long. The germline V and J ends were trimmed by 1 base and 4 bases, with 8 bases remaining between them. CDR3 sequence (DNA): TGTGCCAGCAGCTTGATCACGGTCTATGGCTACACCTTC. It specifies CASSLITVYGYTF.

In the case of this clone: An end of the junction does not agree with germline; a read error may underlie this. This chain uses TRBV10-3 with TRBJ2-5; 11 bases are shared with TRBD2. This CDR3 contains 16 residues. Germline lookup yields CDR1 ENHRY and CDR2 SYGVKD. Here the CDR3 reads CAFSESPLAGGKTQYF. CDR3 coding DNA: TGTGCCTTCAGTGAGTCTCCCCTAGCGGGAGGAAAGACCCAGTACTTC.

The CDR3 loop is CASSLGDDVSGTDTQYF. DNA of the CDR3: TGTGCCAGCAGCTTAGGAGATGATGTTAGCGGCACAGATACGCAGTATTTT. This chain links TRBV11-3 with TRBJ2-3, with a tentative D call TRBD2 (5 bases). V gave up 1 base and J gave up 1 base, with 15 bases separating them. CDR3 length: 17 residues. In germline, CDR1 is SGHNT, CDR2 YENEEA.

This chain connects TRBV2 to TRBJ1-4; 10 bases map to TRBD1. The germline gives CDR1 SNHLY, CDR2 FYNNEI. V lost 11 bases and J lost 2; bases outside the gene matches: 14. This CDR3 is built from 17 residues. CDR3 region: CACRDRGLSGTNEKLFF. CDR3 nucleotide sequence: TGTGCCTGCCGGGACAGGGGTCTCTCAGGGACTAATGAAAAACTGTTTTTT.

This chain uses TRBV5-8 with TRBJ2-3; D unresolved. Deletions cut 3 bases from V and 2 bases from J, with 7 bases between. Germline V CDR1 and CDR2: SGHTS, YDEGEE. The CDR3 has 13 residues. The CDR3 DNA reads TGTGCCAGCAGCTCCAAACACACAGATACGCAGTATTTT. Amino acids: CASSSKHTDTQYF.

V and J are TRBV5-4 and TRBJ2-7; 9 bases agree with TRBD2. CDR1 and CDR2 from the germline V gene are SGHNT and YYREEE (reference sequence). J lost 2 bases, V lost 4 bases, and 7 bases had no gene match. The CDR3 runs 15 residues. CDR3 coding DNA: TGTGCCAGCAGCCCCCCGGGGACTAGCCCCTACGAGCAGTACTTC. Its protein is CASSPPGTSPYEQYF.

The chain recombines TRBV6-5 with TRBJ2-2; a possible D gene is TRBD2 (5 bases). The CDR3 covers 15 residues. V was cut by 5 bases and J by 1 base, with 11 bases left in between. Germline CDR1 reads MNHEY; CDR2 reads SVGAGI. CDR3 amino acids: CASSLDGLNTGELFF. The CDR3 DNA reads as TGTGCCAGCAGTCTTGACGGACTGAACACCGGGGAGCTGTTTTTT.